This passage covers 26 T cell receptor beta chains from one sample sequenced in a study of spatial heterogeneity in lung cancer. The antigens these receptors bind are not known. Time point specified: sample taken at primary tumor resection. Overall study findings and caveats: For expanded intratumoral alpha and beta TCRs, counts tracked tumor mutation counts.

TCRdb recomputed calls from the 5' RACE reads with MiXCR, one row per CDR3 protein. The repertoire has roughly 18,000 distinct CDR3 sequences, roughly 6% of them found once; the top ten carry 10%. The sample here was lung tumor tissue, taken at surgery. These receptors originate from a female donor with early-stage non-small cell lung cancer.

V and J are TRBV7-9 and TRBJ2-1; 7 bases line up with TRBD2. Looked up from germline, CDR1 is SEHNR and CDR2 is FQNEAQ (reference sequence). The CDR3 sequence is 16 residues long. Unmatched junction bases numbered 12, after V lost 5 bases and J lost 5 bases. CDR3 amino acids: CASSPLAEMRHNEQFF. The CDR3 DNA follows: TGTGCCAGCAGCCCGCTAGCGGAGATGAGGCACAATGAGCAGTTCTTC.

This clonotype was found a few times. The rearrangement uses TRBV20-1 and TRBJ1-2, with TRBD1 matching 7 bases. CDR3 size: 11 residues. Trimming cost V 6 bases and J 4 bases; bases outside gene matches: 2. In germline, CDR1 is DFQATT, CDR2 SNEGSKA (reference sequence). The CDR3 sequence: CSAGTAYGYTF. CDR3 in DNA: TGCAGTGCCGGGACAGCCTATGGCTACACCTTC.

This sequence joins TRBV6-6 and TRBJ2-7, with unresolved D. The CDR3 loop spans 11 amino acids. With 2 bases removed from V and 4 bases from J, the gap between germline ends came to 3 bases. Germline V lookup: CDR1 MNHNY, CDR2 SVGAGI (reference sequence). This CDR3 is CASSYRYEQYF. The CDR3 region has the DNA TGTGCCAGCAGTTACCGGTACGAGCAGTACTTC.

The sample holds a few counts of this clonotype. The gene calls are TRBV4-1 and TRBJ2-1; 15 bases agree with TRBD2. From germline, CDR1 is MGHRA and CDR2 YSYEKL. V was clipped by 1 base and J by 2 bases; unmatched bases: 0. The CDR3 runs to 17 residues. CDR3 in amino acids: CASSQGTSGRAYNEQFF. In nucleotides, the CDR3 is TGCGCCAGCAGCCAAGGGACTAGCGGGAGGGCCTACAATGAGCAGTTCTTC.

In its sample, this clonotype was seen many times. The V call is TRBV29-1, the J call TRBJ2-1; perhaps TRBD1 as D (6 bases). Trimming took 5 bases from V and 8 from J, leaving 10 bases between them. Germline CDR1 is SQVTM and CDR2 is ANQGSEA. There are 11 residues in the CDR3. The CDR3 DNA reads as TGCAGCGTTCTGCAGGGGTATGAGCAGTTCTTC. Its translation: CSVLQGYEQFF.

This clonotype was counted at least ten times. The chain joins TRBV7-7 to TRBJ2-1; D might be TRBD1 (6 bases). Trimming stripped 5 bases from V and 6 bases from J, with 11 bases between. The CDR3 consists of 13 residues. The germline V gene encodes CDR1 SSHAT and CDR2 FNYEAQ (reference sequence). CDR3 nucleotides: TGTGCCAGCAGCCCCCAGGGGCTCAATGAGCAGTTCTTC. This sequence encodes CASSPQGLNEQFF.

This clonotype was counted ten times or more. This chain joins TRBV4-2 and TRBJ2-4; 9 bases match TRBD2. The V gene's germline CDR1 is LGHNA and CDR2 YNFKEQ. This CDR3 is built from 16 residues. Trimming cost V 1 base and J 4 bases; bases outside gene matches: 5. CDR3 protein: CASSQGPREGKNIQYF. DNA of the CDR3: TGTGCCAGCAGCCAAGGTCCGCGGGAGGGAAAAAACATTCAGTACTTC.

This clonotype appeared many times. This chain joins TRBV7-2 and TRBJ2-1, with TRBD1 matching over 8 bases. The CDR3 has 13 residues. Losses at the gene ends were 4 bases for V and 12 bases for J; bases not matched to a gene: 8. Germline values: CDR1 SGHTA, CDR2 FQGNSA. CDR3 sequence (DNA): TGTGCCAGCAGCTCCGCCCGACAGGGGTTGCAGTTCTTC. Its protein product is CASSSARQGLQFF.

This clonotype was seen many times. The CDR3 reads CASSDRIGPDTQYF. The CDR3, as DNA: TGTGCCAGCAGTGATAGAATAGGGCCAGATACGCAGTATTTT. This chain connects TRBV6-1 to TRBJ2-3; D gene unclear. V was shortened by 3 bases and J by 4 bases, with 11 bases between the two germline ends. This CDR3 has 14 residues. Germline V gene sequence: CDR1 MNHNS, CDR2 SASEGT.

About this clonotype: This may arise from a read error, as a much more abundant clone is one base away. This sequence joins TRBV12-3 or TRBV12-4 and TRBJ2-1, with 9 bases lining up with TRBD1. CDR3 size: 15 residues. In DNA form, the CDR3 reads TGTGTCAGCAGCAGCCGGGACAGGGTATACAATGAGCAGTTCTTC. Encoded protein: CVSSSRDRVYNEQFF.

This clonotype was detected a few times. This chain links TRBV12-3 or TRBV12-4 with TRBJ1-2, with a possible D match to TRBD1 (5 bases). CDR3 length: 13 residues. V lost 2 bases and J 8 bases, leaving 12 bases between the germline ends. The CDR3 here is CASSLRQGGGYTF. CDR3 in DNA: TGTGCCAGCAGTTTAAGGCAGGGTGGCGGCTACACCTTC.

This clonotype has a count of ten or more. The J gene is TRBJ1-6, the V gene TRBV20-1; D is uncertain. The germline V and J ends were trimmed by 0 bases and 2 bases, with 14 bases remaining between them. Germline V CDR1 and CDR2: DFQATT, SNEGSKA (reference sequence). The CDR3 is 17 residues long. The CDR3 DNA reads as TGCAGTGCTAGAGATAGCGGGCCGGGTCCCTATAATTCACCCCTCCACTTT. It translates to CSARDSGPGPYNSPLHF.

At least ten counts were recorded for this clonotype. The J gene is TRBJ2-1, the V gene TRBV29-1; D gene unclear. The CDR3 spans 13 residues. V shed 4 bases and J shed 5 bases, with 12 bases lying between them. From germline, CDR1 is SQVTM and CDR2 ANQGSEA. The CDR3 nucleotides are TGCAGCGTTGTACCACAATGGGACAATGAGCAGTTCTTC. Its protein product is CSVVPQWDNEQFF.

This clonotype was observed a few times. The chain links TRBV7-2 to TRBJ1-1, with 8 bases identical to TRBD1. This CDR3 is built from 14 residues. V gave up 2 bases and J gave up 5 bases; unmatched junction bases: 4. Germline V gene sequence: CDR1 SGHTA, CDR2 FQGNSA. Here the CDR3 DNA reads TGTGCCAGCAGCTTACAGGGGGCGAGGACTGAAGCTTTCTTT. This gives the protein CASSLQGARTEAFF.

The rearrangement joins TRBV7-9 to TRBJ1-5; a possible D gene is TRBD1 (5 bases). The CDR3 runs to 14 residues. Germline values: CDR1 SEHNR, CDR2 FQNEAQ (reference sequence). The V end lost 5 bases, the J end lost 3 bases, and 11 bases lay between the germline ends. CDR3 coding DNA: TGTGCCAGCAGCGCCCGGACAACCAATCAGCCCCAGCATTTT. Translating gives CASSARTTNQPQHF.

The V gene is TRBV7-3, the J gene TRBJ2-3; D ambiguous. CDR3 size: 16 residues. Trimming took off 5 bases at V and 4 bases at J, with 19 bases between the two ends. Germline V CDR1 and CDR2: SGHTA, FQGTGA. The chain's CDR3 is CASSPGEPSSADTQYF. CDR3 DNA sequence: TGTGCCAGCAGCCCCGGAGAACCCTCCAGCGCAGATACGCAGTATTTT.

This clonotype has a count of ten or more. CDR3 bases: TGTGCCAGCAAAGACTGGGGTAATGAAAAACTGTTTTTT. Protein sequence: CASKDWGNEKLFF. This chain links TRBV7-8 with TRBJ1-4; D gene unclear. The CDR3 has 13 amino acids. Trimming pared 7 bases from V and 4 bases from J, leaving 10 bases between. Per germline, CDR1 SGHVS and CDR2 FQNEAQ.

This clonotype was counted at least ten times. This chain joins TRBV20-1 and TRBJ2-1, with D tentatively TRBD2 (6 bases). Germline V CDR1 and CDR2: DFQATT, SNEGSKA (reference sequence). The CDR3 has 11 amino acids. Between the trimmed V and J ends, which lost 1 base and 11 bases, there was a span of 9 bases. The CDR3 sequence is CSARVGGQQFF. As DNA, the CDR3 is TGCAGTGCTAGAGTGGGGGGACAGCAGTTCTTC.

The chain combines TRBV14 with TRBJ2-3; 8 bases are a match to TRBD2. Germline CDR1 is SGHDN and CDR2 is FVKESK. This CDR3 region has 16 residues. The V segment lost 1 base and the J segment 5 bases; nucleotides outside the gene matches: 8. The CDR3 here is CASSQVGSGIGDTQYF. CDR3 DNA sequence: TGTGCCAGCAGCCAAGTCGGTAGCGGGATAGGAGATACGCAGTATTTT.

This rearrangement joins TRBV12-3 or TRBV12-4 to TRBJ1-1, with D uncertain. CDR3 length: 15 residues. V was shortened by 6 bases and J by 3 bases, with 17 bases between the two germline ends. The CDR3, as DNA: TGTGCCAGCAGGCCTGGCCTACTGCGTGACACTGAAGCTTTCTTT. Translating it yields CASRPGLLRDTEAFF.

This clonotype showed up many times. Written as DNA, the CDR3 is TGCAGTGGGACAGGGGATAGGTATGGCTACACCTTC. Translation: CSGTGDRYGYTF. The genes are TRBV20-1 and TRBJ1-2, with TRBD1 matching over 9 bases. Germline trimming cut 7 bases from V and 5 bases from J; bases unmatched to any gene: 5. The CDR3 loop spans 12 amino acids. Germline values: CDR1 DFQATT, CDR2 SNEGSKA (reference sequence).

This clonotype was detected ten times or more. CDR3 residues: CASSLTSGGSGANVLTF. Written as DNA, the CDR3 is TGTGCCAGCAGCCTGACTAGCGGGGGGTCTGGGGCCAACGTCCTGACTTTC. The J gene is TRBJ2-6, the V gene TRBV7-6, with 13 bases aligning to TRBD2. After removal of 5 bases from V and 1 base from J, the junction contained 2 bases not matched to a gene. Germline V gene lookup returns CDR1 SGHVS and CDR2 FNYEAQ. The CDR3 spans 17 residues.

This clonotype was found many times. This rearrangement joins TRBV6-6 to TRBJ1-1; D is uncertain. The germline V gene has CDR1 MNHNY and CDR2 SVGAGI (reference sequence). The V end lost 0 bases, the J end lost 1 base, and 6 bases lay between the germline ends. This CDR3 contains 14 residues. The CDR3 DNA follows: TGTGCCAGCAGTTACTCATGGCGGAACACTGAAGCTTTCTTT. The encoded protein is CASSYSWRNTEAFF.

This clonotype has a count of ten or more. The chain uses TRBV10-1 and TRBJ2-7; 15 positions agree with TRBD2. The CDR3 sequence is 17 residues long. Germline trimming cut 6 bases from V and 0 bases from J; bases unmatched to any gene: 6. Germline values: CDR1 WNHNN, CDR2 SYGVQD (reference sequence). CDR3 nucleotides: TGCGCCAGCAGCGCCGGGACTAGCGGGAGGATCTCCTACGAGCAGTACTTC. The encoded protein is CASSAGTSGRISYEQYF.

This sequence joins TRBV20-1 and TRBJ2-1; 8 bases are a match to TRBD2. This CDR3 has 13 amino acids. Per the germline V gene, CDR1 is DFQATT and CDR2 is SNEGSKA (reference sequence). V lost 6 bases, J lost 2 bases, and 3 bases stayed unmatched. This chain's CDR3 is CSAPGLAYNEQFF. The CDR3 DNA reads as TGCAGTGCCCCGGGACTAGCCTACAATGAGCAGTTCTTC.

Many counts were recorded for this clonotype. The V gene is TRBV5-1, the J gene TRBJ2-1, with D possibly TRBD2 on 6 matching bases. The germline V and J ends were trimmed by 1 base and 1 base, with 12 bases remaining between them. The length of the CDR3 is 16 residues. Germline V gene lookup returns CDR1 SGHRS and CDR2 YFSETQ. DNA for the CDR3: TGCGCCAGCAGCTTGCAGGGAGGCCGTTCCTACAATGAGCAGTTCTTC. Protein sequence: CASSLQGGRSYNEQFF.